The clone carrying this T cell receptor (beta chain) was seen only a few times. No antigen is known for it. TCRdb's table, derived via immunoSEQ multiplex PCR, lists solely in-frame clones and lacks some. The table shows around 32,000 clones, with roughly 90% occurring only once. This entry comes from a study of PD-1 blockade in classical Hodgkin lymphoma. The study's findings and limits: A reduction in baseline TCR diversity was reportedly seen in newly diagnosed patients relative to healthy donors.

Time point given: newly diagnosed, previously untreated cHL patient sample. Purification of CD4+ T cells from thawed PBMCs was performed via magnetic negative selection. This CDR3 is 13 amino acids long. Looked up from germline, CDR1 is MGHDK and CDR2 is SYGVNS. Unmatched junction bases numbered 3, after V lost 5 bases and J lost 3 bases. This sequence was found in a human donor with classical Hodgkin lymphoma. Specimen: CD4+ T cells from blood. This chain uses TRBV25-1 with TRBJ1-2; 7 bases line up with TRBD1. This chain's CDR3 is CASSRDSYYGYTF. The DNA of the CDR3 is TGTGCCAGCAGTCGGGACAGCTACTATGGCTACACCTTC.